Included here is one TCR beta chain sequence, with context. This record belongs to a study of blood T cell repertoires in COVID-19. TCRdb's table, derived via immunoSEQ multiplex PCR, lists solely in-frame clones and lacks some. In the table there are roughly 250,000 clones, 80% to 90% of which are singletons. Participants came from roughly 24 US areas, aged about 18 to 100 years. Recovered Cohort 3 donors showed two negative PCRs, clearance, or symptom resolution. Sequencing was carried out using PBMCs or T cells enriched from blood (not recorded which). The TCR originated in a woman between 50 and 59 years old who had recovered from COVID-19.

The CDR3 bases are TGTGCCAGCAGAGAGAACAGGGATGCTAACTATGGCTACACCTTC. Its protein is CASRENRDANYGYTF. This chain uses TRBV5-4 with TRBJ1-2; maybe TRBD1 (6 bases). Germline V gene sequence: CDR1 SGHNT, CDR2 YYREEE (reference sequence). V dropped 5 bases and J dropped 0 bases, with 14 bases sitting between them. The CDR3 spans 15 residues.